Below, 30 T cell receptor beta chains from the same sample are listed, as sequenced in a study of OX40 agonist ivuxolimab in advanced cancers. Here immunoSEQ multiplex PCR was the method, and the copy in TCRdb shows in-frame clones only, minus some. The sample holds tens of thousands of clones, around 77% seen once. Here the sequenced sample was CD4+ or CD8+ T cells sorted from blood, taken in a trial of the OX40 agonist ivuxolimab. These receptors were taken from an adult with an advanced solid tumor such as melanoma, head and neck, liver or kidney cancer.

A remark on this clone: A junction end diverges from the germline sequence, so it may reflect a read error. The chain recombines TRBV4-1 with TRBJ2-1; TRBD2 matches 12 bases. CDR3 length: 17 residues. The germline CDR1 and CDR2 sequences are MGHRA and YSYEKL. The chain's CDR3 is CASSKETLAGGYNEQFF. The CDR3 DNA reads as TGCGCCAGCAGCAAAGAAACCCTAGCGGGAGGGTACAATGAGCAGTTCTTC.

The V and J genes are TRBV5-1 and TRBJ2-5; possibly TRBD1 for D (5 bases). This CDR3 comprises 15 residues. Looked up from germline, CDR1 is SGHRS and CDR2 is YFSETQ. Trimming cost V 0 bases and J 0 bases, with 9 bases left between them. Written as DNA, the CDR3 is TGCGCCAGCAGCTTGGGGGGCAGGAACCAAGAGACCCAGTACTTC. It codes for CASSLGGRNQETQYF.

CDR3 region: CATQRSVDSPLHF. In nucleotides, the CDR3 is TGTGCCACACAACGGTCGGTCGATTCACCCCTCCACTTT. The chain has TRBV10-3 and TRBJ1-6, with D unclear. V was clipped by 10 bases and J by 8 bases, with 15 bases between them. The CDR3 runs 13 residues. Per the germline V gene, CDR1 is ENHRY and CDR2 is SYGVKD.

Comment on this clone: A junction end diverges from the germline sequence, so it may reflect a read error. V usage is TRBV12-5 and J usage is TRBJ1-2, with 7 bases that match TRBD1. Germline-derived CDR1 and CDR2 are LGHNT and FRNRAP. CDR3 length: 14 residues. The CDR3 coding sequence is TGTGCTAGTGGCTTGGTAGGGGGCCTGTATGGCTACACCTTC. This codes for CASGLVGGLYGYTF.

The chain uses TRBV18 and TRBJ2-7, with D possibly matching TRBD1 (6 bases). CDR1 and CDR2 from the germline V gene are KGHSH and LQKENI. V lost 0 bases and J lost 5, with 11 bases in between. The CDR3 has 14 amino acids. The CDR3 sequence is CASSPPGALNEQYF. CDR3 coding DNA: TGTGCCAGCTCACCACCGGGGGCGCTGAACGAGCAGTACTTC.

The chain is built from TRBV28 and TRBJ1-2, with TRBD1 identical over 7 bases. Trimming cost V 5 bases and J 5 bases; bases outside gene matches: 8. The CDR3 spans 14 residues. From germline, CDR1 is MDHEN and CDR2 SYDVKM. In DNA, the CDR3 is TGTGCCAGCAGTAGGGGGCGGATAAATTATGGCTACACCTTC. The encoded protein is CASSRGRINYGYTF.

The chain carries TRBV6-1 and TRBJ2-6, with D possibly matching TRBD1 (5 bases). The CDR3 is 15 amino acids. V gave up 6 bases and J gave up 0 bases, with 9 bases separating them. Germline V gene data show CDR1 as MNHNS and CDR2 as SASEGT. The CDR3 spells CASSQQVSGANVLTF. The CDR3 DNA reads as TGTGCCAGCAGCCAACAGGTCTCTGGGGCCAACGTCCTGACTTTC.

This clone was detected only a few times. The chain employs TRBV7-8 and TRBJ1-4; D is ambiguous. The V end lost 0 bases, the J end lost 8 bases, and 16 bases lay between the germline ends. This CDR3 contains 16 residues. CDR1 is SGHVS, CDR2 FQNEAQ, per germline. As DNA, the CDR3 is TGTGCCAGCAGCTTAGCCCCGAAAAGCGGGAGGGAAAAACTGTTTTTT. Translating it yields CASSLAPKSGREKLFF.

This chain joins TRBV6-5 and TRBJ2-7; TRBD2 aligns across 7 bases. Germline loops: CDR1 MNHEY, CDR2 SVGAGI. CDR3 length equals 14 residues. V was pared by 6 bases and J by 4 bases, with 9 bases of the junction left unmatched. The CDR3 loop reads CASRSLGRGYEQYF. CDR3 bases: TGTGCCAGCAGGTCCCTGGGGCGGGGGTACGAGCAGTACTTC.

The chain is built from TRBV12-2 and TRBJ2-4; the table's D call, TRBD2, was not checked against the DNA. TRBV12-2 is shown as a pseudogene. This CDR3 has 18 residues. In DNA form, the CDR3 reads TGTGCAAGTCGCTTAGCGGAGGGAGCGGGAGGCCCCAAAAACATTCAGTACTTC. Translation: CASRLAEGAGGPKNIQYF.

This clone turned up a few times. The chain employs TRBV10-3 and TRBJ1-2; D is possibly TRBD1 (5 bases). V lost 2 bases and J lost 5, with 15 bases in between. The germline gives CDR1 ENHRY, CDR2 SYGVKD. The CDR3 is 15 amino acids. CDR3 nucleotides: TGTGCCATCAGTGAGAGACAAGGACAAGGTTATGGCTACACCTTC. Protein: CAISERQGQGYGYTF.

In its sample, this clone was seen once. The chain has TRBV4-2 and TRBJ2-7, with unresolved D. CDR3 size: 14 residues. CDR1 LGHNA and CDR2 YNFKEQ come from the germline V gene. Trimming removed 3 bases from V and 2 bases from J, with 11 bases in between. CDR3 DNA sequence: TGTGCCAGCAGCCAGAGGACCGACCCCTACGAGCAGTACTTC. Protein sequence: CASSQRTDPYEQYF.

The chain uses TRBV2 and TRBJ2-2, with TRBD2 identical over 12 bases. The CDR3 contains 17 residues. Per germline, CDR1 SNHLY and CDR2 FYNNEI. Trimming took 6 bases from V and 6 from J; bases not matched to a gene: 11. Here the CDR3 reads CASRRTSGTLNAGELFF. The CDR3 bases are TGTGCCAGCAGAAGGACTAGCGGGACCCTCAACGCCGGGGAGCTGTTTTTT.

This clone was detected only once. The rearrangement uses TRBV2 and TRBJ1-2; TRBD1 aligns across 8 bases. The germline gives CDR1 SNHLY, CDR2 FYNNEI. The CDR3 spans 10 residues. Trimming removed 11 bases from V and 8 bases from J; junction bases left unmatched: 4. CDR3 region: CAGDRGGYTF. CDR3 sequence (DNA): TGTGCCGGCGACAGGGGCGGCTACACCTTC.

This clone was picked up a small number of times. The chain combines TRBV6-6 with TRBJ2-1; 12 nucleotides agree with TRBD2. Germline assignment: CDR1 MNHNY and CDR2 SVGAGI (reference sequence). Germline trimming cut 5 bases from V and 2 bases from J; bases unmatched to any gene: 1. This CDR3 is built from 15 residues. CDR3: CASSPSGRAYNEQFF. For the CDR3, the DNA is TGTGCCAGCAGTCCTAGCGGGAGGGCCTACAATGAGCAGTTCTTC.

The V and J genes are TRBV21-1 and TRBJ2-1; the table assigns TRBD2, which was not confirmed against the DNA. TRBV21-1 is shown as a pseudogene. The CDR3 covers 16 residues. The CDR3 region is CASQQNGRAYYNEQFF. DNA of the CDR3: TGTGCCAGCCAGCAAAACGGGAGGGCTTATTACAATGAGCAGTTCTTC.

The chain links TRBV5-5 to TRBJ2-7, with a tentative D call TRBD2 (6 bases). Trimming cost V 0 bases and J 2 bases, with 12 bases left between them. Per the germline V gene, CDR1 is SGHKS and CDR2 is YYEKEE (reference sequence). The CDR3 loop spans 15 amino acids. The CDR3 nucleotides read TGTGCCAGCAGCTTGGACGGCGGCGGGGCCTACGAGCAGTACTTC. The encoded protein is CASSLDGGGAYEQYF. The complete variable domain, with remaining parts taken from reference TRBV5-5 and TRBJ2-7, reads DAGVTQSPTHLIKTRGQQVTLRCSPISGHKSVSWYQQVLGQGPQFIFQYYEKEERGRGNFPDRFSARQFPNYSSELNVNALLLGDSALYLCASSLDGGGAYEQYFGPGTRLTVT.

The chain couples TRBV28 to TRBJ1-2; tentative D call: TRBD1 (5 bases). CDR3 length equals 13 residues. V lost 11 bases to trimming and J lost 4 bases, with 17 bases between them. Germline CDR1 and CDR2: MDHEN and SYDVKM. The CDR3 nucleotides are TGTGCCGGGGCGGGGACGGACTTCTATGGCTACACCTTC. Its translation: CAGAGTDFYGYTF.

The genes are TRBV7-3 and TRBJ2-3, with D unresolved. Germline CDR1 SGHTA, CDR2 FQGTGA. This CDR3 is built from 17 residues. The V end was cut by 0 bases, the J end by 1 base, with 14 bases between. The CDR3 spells CASSLTALPGRTDTQYF. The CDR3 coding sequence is TGTGCCAGCAGCTTAACGGCCCTCCCCGGTCGCACAGATACGCAGTATTTT. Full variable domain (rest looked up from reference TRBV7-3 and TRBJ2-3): GAGVSQTPSNKVTEKGKYVELRCDPISGHTALYWYRQSLGQGPEFLIYFQGTGAADDSGLPNDRFFAVRPEGSVSTLKIQRTERGDSAVYLCASSLTALPGRTDTQYFGPGTRLTVL.

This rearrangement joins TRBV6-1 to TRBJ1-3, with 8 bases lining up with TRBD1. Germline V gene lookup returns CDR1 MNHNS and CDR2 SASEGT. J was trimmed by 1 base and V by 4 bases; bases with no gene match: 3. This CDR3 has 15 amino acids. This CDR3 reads CASSVTGESGNTIYF. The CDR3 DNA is TGTGCCAGCAGTGTGACAGGGGAATCTGGAAACACCATATATTTT.

CDR3 nucleotides: TGTGCCAGCAGTAAGCCGGACAGGGTGACCTACGAGCAGTACTTC. It is translated as CASSKPDRVTYEQYF. The gene calls are TRBV6-5 and TRBJ2-7, with 8 bases matching TRBD1. The ends lost 5 bases at V and 2 bases at J; junction bases unmatched: 8. The CDR3 extends over 15 amino acids. Per the germline V gene, CDR1 is MNHEY and CDR2 is SVGAGI.

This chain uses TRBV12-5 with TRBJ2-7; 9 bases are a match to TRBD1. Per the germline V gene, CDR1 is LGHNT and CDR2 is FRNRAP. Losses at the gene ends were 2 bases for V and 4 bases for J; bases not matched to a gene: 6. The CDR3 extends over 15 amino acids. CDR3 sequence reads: CASGLTTGGGYEQYF. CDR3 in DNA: TGTGCTAGTGGTTTGACAACAGGGGGCGGATACGAGCAGTACTTC.

The CDR3 bases are TGTGCCAGCAGCTCCACTAGCGTCGAGCAGTACTTC. Translation: CASSSTSVEQYF. The chain uses TRBV7-2 and TRBJ2-7, with 7 bases that match TRBD2. The CDR3 runs 12 residues. CDR1 is SGHTA and CDR2 is FQGNSA in the germline V gene. V shed 4 bases, J shed 6 bases, and the junction held 3 bases outside the gene matches.

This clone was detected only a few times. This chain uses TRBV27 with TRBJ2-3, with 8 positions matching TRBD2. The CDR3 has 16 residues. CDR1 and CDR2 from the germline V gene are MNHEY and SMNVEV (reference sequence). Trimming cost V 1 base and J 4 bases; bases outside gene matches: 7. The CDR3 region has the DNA TGTGCCAGCAGTTTATGGACCGGGAGGGCCTCAGATACGCAGTATTTT. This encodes CASSLWTGRASDTQYF.

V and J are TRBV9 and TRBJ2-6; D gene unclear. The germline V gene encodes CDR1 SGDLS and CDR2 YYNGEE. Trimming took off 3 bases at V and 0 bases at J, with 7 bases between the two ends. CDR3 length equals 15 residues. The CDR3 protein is CASSDSDSGANVLTF. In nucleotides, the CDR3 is TGTGCCAGCAGCGACAGCGACTCTGGGGCCAACGTCCTGACTTTC.

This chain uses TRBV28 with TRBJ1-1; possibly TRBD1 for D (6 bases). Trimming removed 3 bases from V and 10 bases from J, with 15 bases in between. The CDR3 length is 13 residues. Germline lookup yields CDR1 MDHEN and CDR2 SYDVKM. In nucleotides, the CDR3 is TGTGCCAGCAGTTTCCTGGACAGTCAGAGAGCTTTCTTT. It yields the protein CASSFLDSQRAFF.

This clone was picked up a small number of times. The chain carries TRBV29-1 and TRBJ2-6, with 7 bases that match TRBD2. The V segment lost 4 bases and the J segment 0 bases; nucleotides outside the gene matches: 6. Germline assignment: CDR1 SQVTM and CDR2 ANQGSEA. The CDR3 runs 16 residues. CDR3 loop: CSVGWRGSSGANVLTF. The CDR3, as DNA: TGCAGCGTTGGTTGGCGGGGGAGCTCTGGGGCCAACGTCCTGACTTTC.

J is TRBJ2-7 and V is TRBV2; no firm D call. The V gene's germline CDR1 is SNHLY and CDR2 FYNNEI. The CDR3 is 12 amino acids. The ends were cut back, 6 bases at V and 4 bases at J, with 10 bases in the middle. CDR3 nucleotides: TGTGCCAGCAGAAAGGACCAGTACGAGCAGTACTTC. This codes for CASRKDQYEQYF.

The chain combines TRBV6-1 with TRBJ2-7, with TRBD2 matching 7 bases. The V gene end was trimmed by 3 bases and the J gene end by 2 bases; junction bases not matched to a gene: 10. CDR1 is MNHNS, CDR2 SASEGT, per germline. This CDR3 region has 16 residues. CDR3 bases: TGTGCCAGCAGTGACCCGGGGCGGGAGAACACCTACGAGCAGTACTTC. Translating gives CASSDPGRENTYEQYF.

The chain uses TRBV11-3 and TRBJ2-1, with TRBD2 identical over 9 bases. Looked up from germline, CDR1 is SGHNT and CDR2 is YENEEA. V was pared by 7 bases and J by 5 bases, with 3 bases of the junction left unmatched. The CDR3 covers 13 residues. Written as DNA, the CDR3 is TGTGCCAGCACTAGCGGGAATAACAATGAGCAGTTCTTC. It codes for CASTSGNNNEQFF.